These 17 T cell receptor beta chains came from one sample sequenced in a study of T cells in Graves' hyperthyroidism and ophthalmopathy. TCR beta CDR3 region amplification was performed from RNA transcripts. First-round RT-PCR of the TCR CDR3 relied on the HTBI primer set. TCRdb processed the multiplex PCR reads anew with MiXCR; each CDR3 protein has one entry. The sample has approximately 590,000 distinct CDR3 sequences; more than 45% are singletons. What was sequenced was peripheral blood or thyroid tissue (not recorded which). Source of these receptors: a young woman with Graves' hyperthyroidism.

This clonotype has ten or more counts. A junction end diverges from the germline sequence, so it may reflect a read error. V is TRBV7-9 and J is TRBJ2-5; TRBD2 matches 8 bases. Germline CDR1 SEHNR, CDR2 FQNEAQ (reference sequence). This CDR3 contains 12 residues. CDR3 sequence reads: CASIAGQETQYF. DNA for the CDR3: TGTGCGAGCATAGCGGGACAAGAGACCCAGTACTTC. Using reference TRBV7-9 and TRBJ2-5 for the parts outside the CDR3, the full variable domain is DTGVSQNPRHKITKRGQNVTFRCDPISEHNRLYWYRQTLGQGPEFLTYFQNEAQLEKSRLLSDRFSAERPKGSFSTLEIQRTEQGDSAMYLCASIAGQETQYFGPGTRLLVL.

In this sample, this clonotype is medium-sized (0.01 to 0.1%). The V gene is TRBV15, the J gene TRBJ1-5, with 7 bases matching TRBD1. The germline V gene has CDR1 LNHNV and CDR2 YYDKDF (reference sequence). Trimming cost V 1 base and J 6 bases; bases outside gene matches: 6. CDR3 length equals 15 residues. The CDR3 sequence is CATSRADRQVQPQHF. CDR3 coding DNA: TGTGCCACCAGCAGAGCGGACAGGCAGGTTCAGCCCCAGCATTTT.

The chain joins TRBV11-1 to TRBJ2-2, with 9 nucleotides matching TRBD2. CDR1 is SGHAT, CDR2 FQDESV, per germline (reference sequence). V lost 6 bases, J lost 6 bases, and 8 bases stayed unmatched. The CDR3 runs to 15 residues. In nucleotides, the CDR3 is TGTGCCAGCAGTCCGGCTAGCGGGGACGCCGGGGAGCTGTTTTTT. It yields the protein CASSPASGDAGELFF.

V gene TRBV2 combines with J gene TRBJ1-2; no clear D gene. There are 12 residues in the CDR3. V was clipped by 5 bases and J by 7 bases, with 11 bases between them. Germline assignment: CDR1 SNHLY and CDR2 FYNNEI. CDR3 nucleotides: TGTGCCAGCAGTACCCCTCCGCGTGGCTACACCTTC. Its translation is CASSTPPRGYTF.

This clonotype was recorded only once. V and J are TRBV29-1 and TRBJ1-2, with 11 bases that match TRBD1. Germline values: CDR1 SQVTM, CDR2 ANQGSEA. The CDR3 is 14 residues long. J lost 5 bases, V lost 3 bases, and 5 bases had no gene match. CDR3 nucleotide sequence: TGCAGCGTTGAGTCGGGACAGGGGGAATATGGCTACACCTTC. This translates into CSVESGQGEYGYTF.

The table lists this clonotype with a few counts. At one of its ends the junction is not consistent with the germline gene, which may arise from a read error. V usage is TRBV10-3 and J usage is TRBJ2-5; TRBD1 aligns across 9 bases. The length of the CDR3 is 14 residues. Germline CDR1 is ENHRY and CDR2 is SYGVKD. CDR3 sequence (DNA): TGTGCCAGCAGTGGATGGACAGGGGAAGAGACCCAGTACTTC. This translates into CASSGWTGEETQYF.

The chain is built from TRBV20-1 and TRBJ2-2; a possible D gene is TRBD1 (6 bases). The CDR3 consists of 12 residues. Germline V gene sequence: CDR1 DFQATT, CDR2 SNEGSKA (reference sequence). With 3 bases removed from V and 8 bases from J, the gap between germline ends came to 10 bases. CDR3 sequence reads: CSASAGTGELFF. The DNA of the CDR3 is TGCAGTGCTAGCGCCGGGACAGGGGAGCTGTTTTTT.

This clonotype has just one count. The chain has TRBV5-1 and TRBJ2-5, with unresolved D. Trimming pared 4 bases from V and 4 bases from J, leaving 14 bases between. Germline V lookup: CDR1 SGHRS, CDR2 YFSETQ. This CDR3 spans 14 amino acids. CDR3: CASSQESPRETQYF. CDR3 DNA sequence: TGCGCCAGCAGCCAAGAGTCTCCCCGAGAGACCCAGTACTTC. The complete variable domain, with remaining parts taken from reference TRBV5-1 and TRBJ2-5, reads KAGVTQTPRYLIKTRGQQVTLSCSPISGHRSVSWYQQTPGQGLQFLFEYFSETQRNKGNFPGRFSGRQFSNSRSEMNVSTLELGDSALYLCASSQESPRETQYFGPGTRLLVL.

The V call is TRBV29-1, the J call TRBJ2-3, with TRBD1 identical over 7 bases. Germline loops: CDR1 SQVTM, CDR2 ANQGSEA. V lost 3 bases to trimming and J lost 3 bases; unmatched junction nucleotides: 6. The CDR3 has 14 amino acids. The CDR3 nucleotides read TGCAGCGTTGATGACAGGGAGTTGACAGATACGCAGTATTTT. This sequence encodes CSVDDRELTDTQYF.

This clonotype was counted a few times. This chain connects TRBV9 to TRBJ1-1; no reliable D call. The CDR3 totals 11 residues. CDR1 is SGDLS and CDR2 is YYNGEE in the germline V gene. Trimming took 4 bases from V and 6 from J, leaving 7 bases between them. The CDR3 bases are TGTGCCAGCAGCCAAGCCGCTGAAGCTTTCTTT. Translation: CASSQAAEAFF.

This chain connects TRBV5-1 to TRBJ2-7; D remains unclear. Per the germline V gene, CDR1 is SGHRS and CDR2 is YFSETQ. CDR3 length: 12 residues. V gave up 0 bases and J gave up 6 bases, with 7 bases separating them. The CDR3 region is CASSLVFGEQYF. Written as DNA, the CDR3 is TGCGCCAGCAGCTTGGTTTTTGGCGAGCAGTACTTC.

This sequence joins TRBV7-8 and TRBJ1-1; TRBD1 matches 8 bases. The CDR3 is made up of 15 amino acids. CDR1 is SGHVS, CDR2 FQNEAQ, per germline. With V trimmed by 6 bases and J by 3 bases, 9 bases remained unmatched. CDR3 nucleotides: TGTGCCAGCAGTCCGACAGGGGTGGGGTACACTGAAGCTTTCTTT. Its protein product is CASSPTGVGYTEAFF.

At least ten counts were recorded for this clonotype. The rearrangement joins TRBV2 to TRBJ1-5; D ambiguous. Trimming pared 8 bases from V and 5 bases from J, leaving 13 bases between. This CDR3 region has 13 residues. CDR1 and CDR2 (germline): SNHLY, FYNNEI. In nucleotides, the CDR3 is TGTGCCAGCTCCGAGGCGGGGTATCAGCCCCAGCATTTT. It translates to CASSEAGYQPQHF.

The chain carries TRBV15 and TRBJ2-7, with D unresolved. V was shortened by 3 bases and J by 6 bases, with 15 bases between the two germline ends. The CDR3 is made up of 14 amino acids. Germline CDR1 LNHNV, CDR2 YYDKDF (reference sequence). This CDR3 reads CATSRSRQMAEQYF. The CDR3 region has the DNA TGTGCCACCAGCAGGTCCAGACAAATGGCCGAGCAGTACTTC.

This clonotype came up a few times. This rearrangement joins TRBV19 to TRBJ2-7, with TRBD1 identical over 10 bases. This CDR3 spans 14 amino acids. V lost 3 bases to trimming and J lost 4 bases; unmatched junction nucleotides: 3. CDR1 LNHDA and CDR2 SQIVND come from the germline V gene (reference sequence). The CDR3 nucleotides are TGTGCCAGTAGTATCGCGGGACAGGGGTACGAGCAGTACTTC. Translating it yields CASSIAGQGYEQYF.

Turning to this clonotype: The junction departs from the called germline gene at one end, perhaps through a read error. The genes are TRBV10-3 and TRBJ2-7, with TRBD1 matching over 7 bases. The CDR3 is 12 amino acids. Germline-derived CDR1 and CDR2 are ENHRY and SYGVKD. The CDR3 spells CASSTTGREQYF. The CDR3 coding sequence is TGTGCCAGCAGTACGACAGGGCGGGAGCAGTACTTC.

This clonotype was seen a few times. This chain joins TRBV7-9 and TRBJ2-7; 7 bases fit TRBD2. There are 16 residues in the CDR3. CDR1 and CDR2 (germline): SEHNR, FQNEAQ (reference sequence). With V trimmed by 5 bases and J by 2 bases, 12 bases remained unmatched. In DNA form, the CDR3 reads TGTGCCAGCAGCGGAAGCAAGCGGGACCTCACCTACGAGCAGTACTTC. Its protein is CASSGSKRDLTYEQYF.